The rows below give T cell receptor beta chains drawn from one sample of a study of Ad26.COV2.S vaccination and SARS-CoV-2 variants. Generated by immunoSEQ multiplex PCR, the TCRdb table keeps only in-frame clones and is missing some. The sample lists 330,000 or so clones; roughly nine tenths were seen once. This specimen was peripheral blood, taken in a trial of Ad26.COV2.S vaccine versus placebo. Receptors originate from a person between 18 and 60 years old who received the Ad26.COV2.S COVID-19 vaccine or a placebo. Both conserved end residues are part of each CDR3. The D gene is left open where the match is weak. Rows may omit the clone size; those that give it use once, few, many or a size class.

v_gene: TRBV9; d_gene: TRBD1; j_gene: TRBJ1-4; abundance: -; CDR3nt: TGTGCCAGCAGCGTAACCCAGGGGGCCGAAAAACTGTTTTTT; CDR3aa: CASSVTQGAEKLFF
v_gene: TRBV5-4; d_gene: TRBD2; j_gene: TRBJ2-1; abundance: -; CDR3nt: TGTGCCAGCAGCTCGCTGACTAGCGGACCGTCCTCTCAGGAGCAGTTCTTC; CDR3aa: CASSSLTSGPSSQEQFF
v_gene: TRBV25-1; d_gene: -; j_gene: TRBJ1-1; abundance: -; CDR3nt: TGTGCCAGCAGTGAAAGCGTGAACACTGAAGCTTTCTTT; CDR3aa: CASSESVNTEAFF
v_gene: TRBV6-1; d_gene: -; j_gene: TRBJ1-1; abundance: -; CDR3nt: TGTGCCAGCAGTGAAGCTTCAGGGACGAACACTGAAGCTTTCTTT; CDR3aa: CASSEASGTNTEAFF
v_gene: TRBV6-5; d_gene: -; j_gene: TRBJ1-1; abundance: -; CDR3nt: TGTGCCAGCAGTTACGGTGGAACTCGCGTGAACACTGAAGCTTTCTTT; CDR3aa: CASSYGGTRVNTEAFF
v_gene: TRBV5-1; d_gene: TRBD1; j_gene: TRBJ1-2; abundance: -; CDR3nt: TGCGCCAGCAGCCCCGGACAGGGGGTTAACTATGGCTACACCTTC; CDR3aa: CASSPGQGVNYGYTF
v_gene: TRBV10-3; d_gene: -; j_gene: TRBJ1-5; abundance: -; CDR3nt: TGTGCCATCAGTGAGTCGTTGATAGTACCAAATCAGCCCCAGCATTTT; CDR3aa: CAISESLIVPNQPQHF
v_gene: TRBV14; d_gene: TRBD1; j_gene: TRBJ1-1; abundance: -; CDR3nt: TGTGCCAGCAGTCGACAGGGGGGGAAAGTGAACACTGAAGCTTTCTTT; CDR3aa: CASSRQGGKVNTEAFF
v_gene: TRBV19; d_gene: TRBD2; j_gene: TRBJ2-1; abundance: -; CDR3nt: TGTGCCGTTTACCCGGGAGGGACCTACAATGAGCAGTTCTTC; CDR3aa: CAVYPGGTYNEQFF
v_gene: TRBV19; d_gene: -; j_gene: TRBJ1-4; abundance: -; CDR3nt: TGTGCCAGTAGTATGGGGTTGGGGACCCAACTGTTTTTT; CDR3aa: CASSMGLGTQLFF
v_gene: TRBV9; d_gene: -; j_gene: TRBJ1-1; abundance: -; CDR3nt: TGTGCCAGCAGTGCCAGGGTAAACACTGAAGCTTTCTTT; CDR3aa: CASSARVNTEAFF
v_gene: TRBV7-8; d_gene: -; j_gene: TRBJ2-7; abundance: -; CDR3nt: TGTGCCAGCAGCCTCCTCGAGCTAGGAAACGAGCAGTACTTC; CDR3aa: CASSLLELGNEQYF
v_gene: TRBV12-5; d_gene: -; j_gene: TRBJ1-2; abundance: once; CDR3nt: TGTGCTAGTGGTCTACATCCACAGAACTATGGCTACACCTTC; CDR3aa: CASGLHPQNYGYTF
v_gene: TRBV7-8; d_gene: -; j_gene: TRBJ2-2; abundance: -; CDR3nt: TGTGCCAGCAGCTTAGCGGGCGCAACCGGGGAGCTGTTTTTT; CDR3aa: CASSLAGATGELFF
v_gene: TRBV20-1; d_gene: -; j_gene: TRBJ2-1; abundance: -; CDR3nt: TGCAGCAGTAGGGGTTCCCATGAGCAGTTCTTC; CDR3aa: CSSRGSHEQFF
v_gene: TRBV24-1; d_gene: TRBD1; j_gene: TRBJ2-2; abundance: -; CDR3nt: TGTGCCACCAGTGTAGGGGGCCCCGGGGAGCTGTTTTTT; CDR3aa: CATSVGGPGELFF
v_gene: TRBV7-9; d_gene: -; j_gene: TRBJ2-7; abundance: -; CDR3nt: TGTGCCAGCAGCTCATCCCTCGTTCCCTACGAGCAGTACTTC; CDR3aa: CASSSSLVPYEQYF